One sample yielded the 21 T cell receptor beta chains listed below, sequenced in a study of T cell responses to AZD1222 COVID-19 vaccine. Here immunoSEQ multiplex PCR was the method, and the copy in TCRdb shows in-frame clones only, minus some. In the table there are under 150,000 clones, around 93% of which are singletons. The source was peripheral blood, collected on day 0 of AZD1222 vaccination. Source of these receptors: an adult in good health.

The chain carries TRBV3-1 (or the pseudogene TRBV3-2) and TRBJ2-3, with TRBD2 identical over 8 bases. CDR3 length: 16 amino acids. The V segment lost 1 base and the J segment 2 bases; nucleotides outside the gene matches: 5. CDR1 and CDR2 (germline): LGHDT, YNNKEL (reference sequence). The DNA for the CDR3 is TGTGCCAGCAGCCAAGTGAGCGGGAGATTCACAGATACGCAGTATTTT. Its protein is CASSQVSGRFTDTQYF.

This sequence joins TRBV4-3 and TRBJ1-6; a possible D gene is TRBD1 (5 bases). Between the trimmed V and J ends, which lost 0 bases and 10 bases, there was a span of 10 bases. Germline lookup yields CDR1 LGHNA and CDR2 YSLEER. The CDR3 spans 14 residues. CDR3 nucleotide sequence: TGCGCCAGCAGCCAAGATCCCAGGGACTCACCCCTCCACTTT. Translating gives CASSQDPRDSPLHF.

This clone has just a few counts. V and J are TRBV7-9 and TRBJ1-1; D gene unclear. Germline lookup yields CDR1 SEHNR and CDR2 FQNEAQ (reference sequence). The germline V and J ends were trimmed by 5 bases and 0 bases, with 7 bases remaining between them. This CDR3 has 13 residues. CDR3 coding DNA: TGTGCCAGCAGCCCAGGTATGAACACTGAAGCTTTCTTT. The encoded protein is CASSPGMNTEAFF.

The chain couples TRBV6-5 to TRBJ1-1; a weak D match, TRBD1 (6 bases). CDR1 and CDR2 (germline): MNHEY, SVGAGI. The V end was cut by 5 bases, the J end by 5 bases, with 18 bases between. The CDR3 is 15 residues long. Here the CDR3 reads CASSPIRQDQTEAFF. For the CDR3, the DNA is TGTGCCAGCAGTCCCATACGACAGGACCAAACTGAAGCTTTCTTT.

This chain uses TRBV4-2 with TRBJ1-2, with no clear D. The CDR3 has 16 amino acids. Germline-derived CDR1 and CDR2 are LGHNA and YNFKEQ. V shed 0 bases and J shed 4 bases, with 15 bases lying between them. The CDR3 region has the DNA TGTGCCAGCAGCCAAGATTCCGGGTTCCCTCTCTATGGCTACACCTTC. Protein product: CASSQDSGFPLYGYTF.

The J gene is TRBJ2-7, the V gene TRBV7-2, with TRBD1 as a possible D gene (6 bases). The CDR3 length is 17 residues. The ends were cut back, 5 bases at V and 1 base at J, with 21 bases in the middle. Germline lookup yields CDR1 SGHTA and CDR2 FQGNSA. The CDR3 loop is CASSPAPYRALSYEQYF. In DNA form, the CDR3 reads TGTGCCAGCAGCCCAGCACCCTACAGGGCCCTTTCCTACGAGCAGTACTTC.

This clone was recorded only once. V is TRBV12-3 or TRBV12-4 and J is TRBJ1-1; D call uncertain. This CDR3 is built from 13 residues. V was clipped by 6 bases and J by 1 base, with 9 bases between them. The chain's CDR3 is CASRPTGNTEAFF. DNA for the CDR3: TGTGCCAGCAGACCGACGGGGAACACTGAAGCTTTCTTT.

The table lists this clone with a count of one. The CDR3 loop is CAWRGRGTEAFF. CDR3 sequence (DNA): TGTGCCTGGAGGGGGCGCGGTACTGAAGCTTTCTTT. The chain uses TRBV30 and TRBJ1-1; tentative D call: TRBD1 (5 bases). The CDR3 sequence is 12 residues long. Looked up from germline, CDR1 is GTSNPN and CDR2 is SVGIG (reference sequence). V gave up 3 bases and J gave up 5 bases, with 10 bases separating them.

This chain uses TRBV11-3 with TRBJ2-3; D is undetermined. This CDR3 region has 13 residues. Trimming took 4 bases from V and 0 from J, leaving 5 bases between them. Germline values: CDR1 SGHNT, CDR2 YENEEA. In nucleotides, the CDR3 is TGTGCCAGCAGCTCGGACAGCACAGATACGCAGTATTTT. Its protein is CASSSDSTDTQYF.

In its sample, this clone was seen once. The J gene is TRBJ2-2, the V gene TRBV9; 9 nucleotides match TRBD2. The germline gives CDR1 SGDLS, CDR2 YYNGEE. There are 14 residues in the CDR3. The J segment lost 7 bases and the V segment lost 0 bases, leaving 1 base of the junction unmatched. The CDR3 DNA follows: TGTGCCAGCAGCGTAGAACTAGCGGGCGGGGAGCTGTTTTTT. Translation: CASSVELAGGELFF.

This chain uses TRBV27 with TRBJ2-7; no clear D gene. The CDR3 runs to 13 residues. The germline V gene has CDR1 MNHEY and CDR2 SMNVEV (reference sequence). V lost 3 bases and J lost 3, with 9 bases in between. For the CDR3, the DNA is TGTGCCAGCAGTTTTGGGAAATTCTACGAGCAGTACTTC. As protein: CASSFGKFYEQYF.

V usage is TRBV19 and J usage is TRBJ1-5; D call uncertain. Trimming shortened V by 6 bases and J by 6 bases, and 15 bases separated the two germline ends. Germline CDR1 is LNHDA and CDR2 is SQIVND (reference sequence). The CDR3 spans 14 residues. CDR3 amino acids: CASSRTGRGQPQHF. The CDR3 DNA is TGTGCCAGTAGCAGGACCGGCCGCGGTCAGCCCCAGCATTTT.

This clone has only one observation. Here the CDR3 DNA reads TGCGCCAGCAGCCACCAAGGACTAGCCTTCTCCTACGAGCAGTACTTC. Translation gives CASSHQGLAFSYEQYF. This chain links TRBV4-1 with TRBJ2-7; TRBD2 matches at 8 bases. Germline values: CDR1 MGHRA, CDR2 YSYEKL. The CDR3 sequence is 16 residues long. Germline trimming cut 3 bases from V and 0 bases from J; bases unmatched to any gene: 7.

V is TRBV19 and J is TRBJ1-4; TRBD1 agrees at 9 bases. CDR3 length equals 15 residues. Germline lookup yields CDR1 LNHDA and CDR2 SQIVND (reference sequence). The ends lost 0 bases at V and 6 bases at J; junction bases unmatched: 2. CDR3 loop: CASSIDRDRDEKLFF. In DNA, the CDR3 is TGTGCCAGTAGTATAGACCGGGACAGGGATGAAAAACTGTTTTTT.

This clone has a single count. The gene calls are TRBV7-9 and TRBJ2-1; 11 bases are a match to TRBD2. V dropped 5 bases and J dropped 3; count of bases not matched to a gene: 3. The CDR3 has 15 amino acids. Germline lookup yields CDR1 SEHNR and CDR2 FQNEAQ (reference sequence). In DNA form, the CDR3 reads TGTGCCAGCAGCGAGGGACTAGCGGTCTACAATGAGCAGTTCTTC. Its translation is CASSEGLAVYNEQFF.

The CDR3: CASSAFLATNEKLFF. Here the CDR3 DNA reads TGCGCCAGCAGCGCGTTTCTTGCAACTAATGAAAAACTGTTTTTT. The chain recombines TRBV5-1 with TRBJ1-4; D unresolved. CDR1 is SGHRS and CDR2 is YFSETQ in the germline V gene. The V gene lost 4 bases and the J gene lost 0 bases, with 10 bases spanning the gap. This CDR3 contains 15 residues.

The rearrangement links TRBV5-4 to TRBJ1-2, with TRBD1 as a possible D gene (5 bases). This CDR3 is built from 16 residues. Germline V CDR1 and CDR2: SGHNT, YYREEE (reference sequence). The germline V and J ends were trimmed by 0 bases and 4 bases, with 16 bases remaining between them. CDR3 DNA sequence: TGTGCCAGCAGCTTGGCCTCCGGGGGAAATTCCTATGGCTACACCTTC. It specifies CASSLASGGNSYGYTF.

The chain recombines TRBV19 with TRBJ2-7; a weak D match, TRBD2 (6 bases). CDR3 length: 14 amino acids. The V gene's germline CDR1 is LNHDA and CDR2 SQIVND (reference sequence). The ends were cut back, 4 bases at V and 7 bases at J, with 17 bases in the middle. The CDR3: CASSNWRGPSEQYF. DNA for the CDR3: TGTGCCAGTAGTAATTGGCGGGGACCTAGTGAGCAGTACTTC.

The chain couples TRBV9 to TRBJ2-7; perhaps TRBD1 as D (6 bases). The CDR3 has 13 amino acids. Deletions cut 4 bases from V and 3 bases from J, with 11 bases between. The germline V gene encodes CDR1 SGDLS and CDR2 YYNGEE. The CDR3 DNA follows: TGTGCCAGCAGCCCAACAGGGTTCTACGAGCAGTACTTC. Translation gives CASSPTGFYEQYF.

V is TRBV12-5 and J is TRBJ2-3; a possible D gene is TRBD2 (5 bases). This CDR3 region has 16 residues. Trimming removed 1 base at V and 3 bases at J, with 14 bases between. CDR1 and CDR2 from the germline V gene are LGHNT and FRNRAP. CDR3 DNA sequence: TGTGCTAGTGGTTTGGGGAGGAAGGATTTAACAGATACGCAGTATTTT. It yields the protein CASGLGRKDLTDTQYF.

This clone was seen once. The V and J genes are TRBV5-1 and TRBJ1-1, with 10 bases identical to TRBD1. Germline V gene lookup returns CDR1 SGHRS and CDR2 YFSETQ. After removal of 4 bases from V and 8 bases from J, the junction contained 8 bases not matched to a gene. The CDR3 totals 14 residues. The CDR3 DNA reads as TGCGCCAGCAGCCTCCCCGGGACAGGGGCCGAAGCTTTCTTT. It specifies CASSLPGTGAEAFF.